These 14 T cell receptor beta chains share one sample of origin, sequenced in a study of technical replicates of blood from a handful of donors. Some clones are missing from TCRdb's copy, which holds only in-frame ones; the method was immunoSEQ multiplex PCR. This table holds about 67,000 clones, roughly 97% found once. Source material: T cells isolated from PBMCs. All receptors come from a human donor in good health.

This sequence joins TRBV7-7 and TRBJ2-5; 7 bases fit TRBD1. CDR1 and CDR2 (germline): SSHAT, FNYEAQ (reference sequence). V gave up 4 bases and J gave up 3 bases; unmatched junction bases: 2. This CDR3 contains 13 residues. CDR3 in DNA: TGTGCCAGCAGCTACGGACAGGAAGAGACCCAGTACTTC. This sequence encodes CASSYGQEETQYF.

The J gene is TRBJ1-4, the V gene TRBV6-5; 7 bases match TRBD1. CDR1 is MNHEY, CDR2 SVGAGI, per germline. This CDR3 has 13 residues. With V trimmed by 6 bases and J by 6 bases, 4 bases remained unmatched. CDR3 bases: TGTGCCAGCAGAATCGACAGGGATGAAAAACTGTTTTTT. It encodes CASRIDRDEKLFF.

V and J are TRBV28 and TRBJ1-5; D gene uncertain. CDR3 length: 15 residues. The V gene's germline CDR1 is MDHEN and CDR2 SYDVKM. Trimming left V 3 bases short and J 0 bases short, with 9 bases between. For the CDR3, the DNA is TGTGCCAGCAGTTTTCGACATTATAGCAATCAGCCCCAGCATTTT. Translation: CASSFRHYSNQPQHF.

The DNA for the CDR3 is TGTGCCAGCAGCTTAGCCGGGACAGCGAACACTGAAGCTTTCTTT. Its translation is CASSLAGTANTEAFF. The V and J genes are TRBV7-2 and TRBJ1-1; 7 bases match TRBD1. V shed 0 bases, J shed 1 base, and the junction held 2 bases outside the gene matches. CDR3 length: 15 amino acids. Germline V gene data show CDR1 as SGHTA and CDR2 as FQGNSA.

The rearrangement uses TRBV6-1 and TRBJ1-1; D remains unclear. CDR3 length equals 13 residues. The germline CDR1 and CDR2 sequences are MNHNS and SASEGT. V lost 8 bases to trimming and J lost 4 bases, with 14 bases between them. The chain's CDR3 is CASREFSATEAFF. The CDR3 DNA is TGTGCCAGCCGAGAATTCAGCGCCACTGAAGCTTTCTTT.

The rearrangement links TRBV29-1 to TRBJ2-3; D perhaps matches TRBD1 (6 bases). Germline CDR1 SQVTM, CDR2 ANQGSEA. Trimming pared 4 bases from V and 1 base from J, leaving 9 bases between. The CDR3 covers 13 residues. CDR3 sequence reads: CSVAQGGTDTQYF. The CDR3 DNA sequence: TGCAGCGTTGCACAGGGCGGCACAGATACGCAGTATTTT.

The gene calls are TRBV6-5 and TRBJ2-7; no clear D. In germline, CDR1 is MNHEY, CDR2 SVGAGI. This CDR3 comprises 15 residues. V lost 0 bases and J 7 bases, leaving 16 bases between the germline ends. The CDR3 sequence is CASSYSKSEPREQYF. The CDR3 bases are TGTGCCAGCAGTTACTCGAAGTCGGAACCGAGGGAGCAGTACTTC.

This chain joins TRBV18 and TRBJ1-1; 8 bases match TRBD1. Germline CDR1 reads KGHSH; CDR2 reads LQKENI. The CDR3 is 17 residues long. Trimming removed 4 bases from V and 3 bases from J; junction bases left unmatched: 13. CDR3 sequence reads: CASSRSPGGGLDTEAFF. CDR3 DNA sequence: TGTGCCAGCTCACGCTCTCCAGGGGGCGGACTTGACACTGAAGCTTTCTTT. The full variable domain, completed using reference TRBV18 and TRBJ1-1, is NAGVMQNPRHLVRRRGQEARLRCSPMKGHSHVYWYRQLPEEGLKFMVYLQKENIIDESGMPKERFSAEFPKEGPSILRIQQVVRGDSAAYFCASSRSPGGGLDTEAFFGQGTRLTVV.

DNA of the CDR3: TGTGCCAGCAGCACGGGAGGGAACACTGAAGCTTTCTTT. This sequence encodes CASSTGGNTEAFF. The rearrangement links TRBV7-3 to TRBJ1-1; D unclear. V gave up 5 bases and J gave up 1 base, with 8 bases separating them. The germline V gene encodes CDR1 SGHTA and CDR2 FQGTGA. CDR3 length: 13 amino acids.

Note on this clone: This sample includes further DNA sequences coding for the same CDR3. For the CDR3, the DNA is TGTGCCAGCAGTTACCTGGGACAGGGATATGGCTACACCTTC. This codes for CASSYLGQGYGYTF. The chain is built from TRBV6-5 and TRBJ1-2; 9 nucleotides line up with TRBD1. V lost 2 bases, J lost 5 bases, and 3 bases stayed unmatched. This CDR3 region has 14 residues. The V gene's germline CDR1 is MNHEY and CDR2 SVGAGI.

The V gene is TRBV19, the J gene TRBJ1-1, with 10 bases identical to TRBD1. Germline-derived CDR1 and CDR2 are LNHDA and SQIVND (reference sequence). The CDR3 is 15 amino acids. After removal of 7 bases from V and 4 bases from J, the junction contained 9 bases not matched to a gene. CDR3 amino acids: CASTFRDRGGTEAFF. In DNA, the CDR3 is TGTGCCAGTACCTTCCGGGACAGGGGAGGCACTGAAGCTTTCTTT.

The chain recombines TRBV4-2 with TRBJ2-3; 10 bases are shared with TRBD2. Germline V gene sequence: CDR1 LGHNA, CDR2 YNFKEQ. The CDR3 loop spans 17 amino acids. The trim removed 1 base at V and 5 bases at J, leaving 9 bases unmatched. This chain's CDR3 is CASSQGLLAGVGDTQYF. Here the CDR3 DNA reads TGTGCCAGCAGCCAAGGCCTTCTAGCGGGAGTTGGAGATACGCAGTATTTT.

The rearrangement joins TRBV5-4 to TRBJ2-7, with 15 bases that match TRBD2. V was clipped by 4 bases and J by 7 bases; unmatched bases: 9. This CDR3 spans 16 amino acids. Germline CDR1 SGHNT, CDR2 YYREEE (reference sequence). As DNA, the CDR3 is TGTGCCAGCAGCCTTTCCGGGACTAGCGGGAGGCGGGAGCAGTACTTC. As protein: CASSLSGTSGRREQYF. The variable domain in full, completed from reference TRBV5-4 and TRBJ2-7, reads ETGVTQSPTHLIKTRGQQVTLRCSSQSGHNTVSWYQQALGQGPQFIFQYYREEENGRGNFPPRFSGLQFPNYSSELNVNALELDDSALYLCASSLSGTSGRREQYFGPGTRLTVT.

The rearrangement joins TRBV9 to TRBJ2-7; a weak D match, TRBD1 (5 bases). Germline V gives CDR1 SGDLS, CDR2 YYNGEE. V lost 4 bases and J lost 0, with 20 bases in between. The CDR3 spans 17 residues. The CDR3: CASSRVPVQGLSYEQYF. DNA for the CDR3: TGTGCCAGCAGCCGAGTGCCGGTGCAGGGCCTCTCCTACGAGCAGTACTTC.